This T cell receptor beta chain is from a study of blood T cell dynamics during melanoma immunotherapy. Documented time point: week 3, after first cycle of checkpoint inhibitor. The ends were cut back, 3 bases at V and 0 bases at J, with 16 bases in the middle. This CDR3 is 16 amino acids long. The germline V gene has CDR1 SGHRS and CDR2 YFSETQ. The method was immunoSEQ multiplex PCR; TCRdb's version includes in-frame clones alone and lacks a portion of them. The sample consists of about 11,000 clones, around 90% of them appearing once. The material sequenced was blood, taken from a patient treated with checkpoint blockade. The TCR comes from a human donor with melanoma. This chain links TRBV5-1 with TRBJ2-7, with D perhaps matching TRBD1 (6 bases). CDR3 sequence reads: CASSWARDTSSYEQYF. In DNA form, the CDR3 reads TGCGCCAGCAGCTGGGCGAGGGACACGAGCTCCTACGAGCAGTACTTC.